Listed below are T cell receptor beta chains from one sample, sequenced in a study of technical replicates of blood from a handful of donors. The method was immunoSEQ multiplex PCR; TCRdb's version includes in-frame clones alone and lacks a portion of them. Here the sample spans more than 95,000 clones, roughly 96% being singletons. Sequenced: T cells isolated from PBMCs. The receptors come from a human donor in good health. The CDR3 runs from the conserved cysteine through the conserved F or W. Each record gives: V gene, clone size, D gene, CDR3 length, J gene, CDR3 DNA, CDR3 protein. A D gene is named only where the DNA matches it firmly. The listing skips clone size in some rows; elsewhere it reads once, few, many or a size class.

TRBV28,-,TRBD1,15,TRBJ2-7,TGTGCCAGCAGTCCTCATCCGCAGGGGGCCAACGAGCAGTACTTC,CASSPHPQGANEQYF
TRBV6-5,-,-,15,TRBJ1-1,TGTGCCAGCAGTTACGATCAGGGTCGGAACACTGAAGCTTTCTTT,CASSYDQGRNTEAFF
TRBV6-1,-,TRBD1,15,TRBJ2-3,TGTGCCAGCAGGACAGGGAGTCCATTCTCGGATACGCAGTATTTT,CASRTGSPFSDTQYF
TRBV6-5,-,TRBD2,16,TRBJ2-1,TGTGCCAGCAGTTACCCTGGGACTAGCGGCTACAATGAGCAGTTCTTC,CASSYPGTSGYNEQFF
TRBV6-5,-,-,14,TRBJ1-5,TGTGCCAGCAGTTACTCGAGTGATAGCCAGCCCCAGCATTTT,CASSYSSDSQPQHF
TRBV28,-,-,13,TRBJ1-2,TGTGCCAGCGGTAGACATACCCTTGGGGCCTACACCTTC,CASGRHTLGAYTF
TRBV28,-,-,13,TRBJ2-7,TGTGCCAGCAGTTTACTAACCTACTACGAGCAGTACTTC,CASSLLTYYEQYF
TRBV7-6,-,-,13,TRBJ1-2,TGTGCCAGCAGCTTTTCTACAGGGAGTGGCTACACCTTC,CASSFSTGSGYTF
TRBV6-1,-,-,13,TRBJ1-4,TGTGCCAGCAGCCAACGCGATAATGAAAAACTGTTTTTT,CASSQRDNEKLFF
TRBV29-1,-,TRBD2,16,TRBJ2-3,TGCAGCGTTTTATGGACTAGCGGGAGTGTACGAGATACGCAGTATTTT,CSVLWTSGSVRDTQYF
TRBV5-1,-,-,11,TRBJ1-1,TGCGCCAGCAGCTTTACAGGTGAAGCTTTCTTT,CASSFTGEAFF
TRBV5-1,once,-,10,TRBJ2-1,TGCGCCCGACTCGGCAATGAGCAGTTCTTC,CARLGNEQFF
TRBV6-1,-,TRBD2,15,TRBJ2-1,TGTGCCAGCAGTGAAGCTTGGGACTACCGCAATGAGCAGTTCTTC,CASSEAWDYRNEQFF
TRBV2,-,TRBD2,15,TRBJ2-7,TGTGCCAGCAGCAAGGGACTAGCGTATCCCTACGAGCAGTACTTC,CASSKGLAYPYEQYF
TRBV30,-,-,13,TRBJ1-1,TGTGCCTGGATTCTCGACCACAGAGTTGAAGCTTTCTTT,CAWILDHRVEAFF
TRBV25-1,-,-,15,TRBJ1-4,TGTGCCAGCAGCGCCCGCGGGGGCGCAGGTGAAAAACTGTTTTTT,CASSARGGAGEKLFF
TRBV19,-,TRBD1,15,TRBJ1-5,TGTGCCAGTAGTATAGTCGACAGGGGATTCCAGCCCCAGCATTTT,CASSIVDRGFQPQHF
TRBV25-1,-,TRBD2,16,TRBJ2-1,TGTGCCAGCAGTGAATATGGGCTAGCGGGGTACAATGAGCAGTTCTTC,CASSEYGLAGYNEQFF
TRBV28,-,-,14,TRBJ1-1,TGTGCCAGCAGTTTAGGGGCCCGGAACACTGAAGCTTTCTTT,CASSLGARNTEAFF
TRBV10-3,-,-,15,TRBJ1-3,TGTGCCAGCGCCGACTTGCGCTCCTCTGGAAACACCATATATTTT,CASADLRSSGNTIYF
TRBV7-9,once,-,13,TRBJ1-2,TGTGCCAGCAGCTTTCCCGGGGACTATGGCTACACCTTC,CASSFPGDYGYTF
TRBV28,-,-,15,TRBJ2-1,TGTGCCAGCATACCCGGACACCTCAGGTTTATTGAGCAGTTCTTC,CASIPGHLRFIEQFF
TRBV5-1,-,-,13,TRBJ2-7,TGCGCCAGCAGCTTAACTAGCTCCTACGAGCAGTACTTC,CASSLTSSYEQYF
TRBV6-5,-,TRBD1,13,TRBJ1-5,TGTGCCAGGATTGACAGGGGGAATCAGCCCCAGCATTTT,CARIDRGNQPQHF
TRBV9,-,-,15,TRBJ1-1,TGTGCCAGCAGCCCTTCGGGGGGACAGAACACTGAAGCTTTCTTT,CASSPSGGQNTEAFF
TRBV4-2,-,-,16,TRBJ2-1,TGTGCCAGCAGCCAAGAAGAGCGGGTCTACTACAATGAGCAGTTCTTC,CASSQEERVYYNEQFF
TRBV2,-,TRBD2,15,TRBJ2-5,TGTGCCAGCGGGAGACTAGCTGAACTAGTGGAGACCCAGTACTTC,CASGRLAELVETQYF
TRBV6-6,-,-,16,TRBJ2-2,TGTGCCAGCAGCCTCCGGGCAGCGGGCATGACCGGGGAGCTGTTTTTT,CASSLRAAGMTGELFF
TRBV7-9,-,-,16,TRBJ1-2,TGTGCCAGCAGCAACCCAAATGAGGGGGCTAACTATGGCTACACCTTC,CASSNPNEGANYGYTF
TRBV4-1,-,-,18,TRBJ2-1,TGCGCCAGCAGCCAATTAGCGGCCGAGGTTCGCTCCTACAATGAGCAGTTCTTC,CASSQLAAEVRSYNEQFF
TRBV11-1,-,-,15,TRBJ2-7,TGTGCCAGCAGCTTAGAGGAGGGACCGATCTACGAGCAGTACTTC,CASSLEEGPIYEQYF
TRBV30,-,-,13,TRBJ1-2,TGTGCCTGGAGTTTTTCGAAGAGTTATGGCTACACCTTC,CAWSFSKSYGYTF
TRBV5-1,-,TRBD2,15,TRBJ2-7,TGCGCCAGCAGCCCGGGGGGAGGCTTCACCTACGAGCAGTACTTC,CASSPGGGFTYEQYF
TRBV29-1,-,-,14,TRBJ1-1,TGCAGCGTTGGACTTCTGACGGTGAACACTGAAGCTTTCTTT,CSVGLLTVNTEAFF
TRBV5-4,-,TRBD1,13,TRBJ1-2,TGTGCCAGCAGCCGGGGACAGGCTTATGGCTACACCTTC,CASSRGQAYGYTF
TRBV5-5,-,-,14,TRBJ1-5,TGTGCCAGCAGCTCGGCGGGGGGCCATTGGCCCCAGCATTTT,CASSSAGGHWPQHF
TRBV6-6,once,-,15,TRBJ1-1,TGTGCCAGCGGACCGGGACTGGGGATGAACACTGAAGCTTTCTTT,CASGPGLGMNTEAFF
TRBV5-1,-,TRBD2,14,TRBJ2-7,TGCGCCAGCAGCTTTTGGCGGGGGGGGGACGAGCAGTACTTC,CASSFWRGGDEQYF
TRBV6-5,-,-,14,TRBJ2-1,TGTGCCAGCAGCTACGACAGATTCTACAATGAGCAGTTCTTC,CASSYDRFYNEQFF
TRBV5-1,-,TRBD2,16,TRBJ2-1,TGCGCCAGCAGCTGGGGACTAGCGGGAGCCGGGGATGAGCAGTTCTTC,CASSWGLAGAGDEQFF
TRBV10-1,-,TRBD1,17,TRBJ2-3,TGCGCCAGCAGTGAGACGCTCTACACAGGGGAAACAGATACGCAGTATTTT,CASSETLYTGETDTQYF
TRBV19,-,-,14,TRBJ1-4,TGTGCCAGTAGCATGGGCAGGGAGGGTGAAAAACTGTTTTTT,CASSMGREGEKLFF
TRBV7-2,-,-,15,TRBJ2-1,TGTGCCAGCAGCGCCCATCATAGTAACTTCGATGAGCAGTTCTTC,CASSAHHSNFDEQFF
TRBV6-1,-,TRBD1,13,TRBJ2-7,TGTGCCAGCAGCAAGGGACAGACCTACGAGCAGTACTTC,CASSKGQTYEQYF
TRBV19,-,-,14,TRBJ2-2,TGTGCCAGTAGGGTCGGAGTGAGGCCCGGGGAGCTGTTTTTT,CASRVGVRPGELFF
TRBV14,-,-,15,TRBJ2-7,TGTGCCAGCAGCCAAGCAAACAGGATAACCTACGAGCAGTACTTC,CASSQANRITYEQYF